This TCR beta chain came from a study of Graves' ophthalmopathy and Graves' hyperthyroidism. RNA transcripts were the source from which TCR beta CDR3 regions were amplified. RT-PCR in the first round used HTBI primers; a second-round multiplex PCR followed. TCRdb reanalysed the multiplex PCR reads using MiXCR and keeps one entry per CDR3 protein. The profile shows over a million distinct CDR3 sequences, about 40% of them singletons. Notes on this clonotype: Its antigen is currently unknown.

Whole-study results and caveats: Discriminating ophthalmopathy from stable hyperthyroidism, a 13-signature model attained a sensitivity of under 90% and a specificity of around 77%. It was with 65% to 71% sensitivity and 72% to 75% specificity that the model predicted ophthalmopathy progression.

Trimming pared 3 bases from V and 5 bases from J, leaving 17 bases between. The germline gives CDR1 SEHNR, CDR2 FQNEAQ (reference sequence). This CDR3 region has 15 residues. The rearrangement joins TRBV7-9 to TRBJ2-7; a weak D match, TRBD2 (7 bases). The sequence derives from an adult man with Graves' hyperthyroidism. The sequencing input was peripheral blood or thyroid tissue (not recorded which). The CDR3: CASSFGWGGTDEQYF. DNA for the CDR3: TGTGCCAGCAGCTTTGGATGGGGGGGCACCGACGAGCAGTACTTC.